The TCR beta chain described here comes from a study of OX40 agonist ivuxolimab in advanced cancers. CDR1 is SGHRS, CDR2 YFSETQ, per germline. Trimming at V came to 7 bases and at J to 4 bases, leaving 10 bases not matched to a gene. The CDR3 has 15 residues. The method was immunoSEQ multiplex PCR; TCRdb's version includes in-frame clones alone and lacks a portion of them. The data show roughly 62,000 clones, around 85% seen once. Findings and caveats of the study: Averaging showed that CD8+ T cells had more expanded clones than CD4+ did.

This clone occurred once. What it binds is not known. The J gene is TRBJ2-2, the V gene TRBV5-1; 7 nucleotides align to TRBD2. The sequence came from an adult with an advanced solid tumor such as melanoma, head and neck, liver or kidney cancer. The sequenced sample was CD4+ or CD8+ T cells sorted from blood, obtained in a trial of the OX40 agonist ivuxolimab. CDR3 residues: CASGLGLGITGELFF. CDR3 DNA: TGCGCCAGCGGTTTAGGACTAGGGATCACCGGGGAGCTGTTTTTT. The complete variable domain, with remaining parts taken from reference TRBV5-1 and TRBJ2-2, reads KAGVTQTPRYLIKTRGQQVTLSCSPISGHRSVSWYQQTPGQGLQFLFEYFSETQRNKGNFPGRFSGRQFSNSRSEMNVSTLELGDSALYLCASGLGLGITGELFFGEGSRLTVL.